This TCR beta chain was recorded in a study of cytomegalovirus exposure and HLA in healthy donors. The PCR used 60 Vbeta and 13 Jbeta primers. The data were produced by immunoSEQ multiplex PCR, yet TCRdb's version contains in-frame clones alone and is incomplete. The table shows more than 150,000 clones, with 76% occurring only once. Despite likely unrecorded immune exposures, the donors were nominally healthy at the time of sampling. The study, taken as a whole, reports: Previously analyzed data showed that most TCR beta V segments were productive at a frequency of about 87% or about 30%. Later examination showed HLA-associated TCR beta chains had greater clonal expansion than equally common others. In a later analysis, at a false discovery rate of 0.05, some 15,000 TCR beta sequences were associated with HLA alleles.

The CDR3 extends over 15 amino acids. The ends lost 1 base at V and 5 bases at J; junction bases unmatched: 8. Germline V gene lookup returns CDR1 SNHLY and CDR2 FYNNEI. A word on this clone: The antigen remains undetermined.

The chain recombines TRBV2 with TRBJ2-7; TRBD1 agrees at 7 bases. The sequence was obtained from a woman in her thirties in good health and CMV-seropositive. The specimen was PBMCs. As DNA, the CDR3 is TGTGCCAGCAGTGAAGAGGGGGCCAGGGTCGACGAGCAGTACTTC. Translated: CASSEEGARVDEQYF.